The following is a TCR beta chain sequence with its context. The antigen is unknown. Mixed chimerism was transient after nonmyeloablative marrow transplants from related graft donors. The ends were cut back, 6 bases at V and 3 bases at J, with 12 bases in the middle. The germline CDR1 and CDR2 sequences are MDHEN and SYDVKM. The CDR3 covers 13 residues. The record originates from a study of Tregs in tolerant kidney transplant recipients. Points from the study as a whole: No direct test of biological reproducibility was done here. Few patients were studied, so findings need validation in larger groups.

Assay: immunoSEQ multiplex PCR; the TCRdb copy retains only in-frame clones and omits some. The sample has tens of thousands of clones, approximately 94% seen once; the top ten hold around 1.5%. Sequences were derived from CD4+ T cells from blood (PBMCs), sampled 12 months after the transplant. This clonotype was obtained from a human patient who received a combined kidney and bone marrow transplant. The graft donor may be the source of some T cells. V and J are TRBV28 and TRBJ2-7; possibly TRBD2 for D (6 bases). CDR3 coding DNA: TGTGCCAGCAGCAAACCGGGGGTCTACGAGCAGTACTTC. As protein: CASSKPGVYEQYF.